This T cell receptor (beta chain) was captured by sequencing in a study of cytomegalovirus exposure and HLA in healthy donors. Study information: In a later analysis, the roughly 120 validation repertoires were reported to have used the same platform as the roughly 600 first-cohort repertoires.

Details on this clone: The antigen is unknown.

TCRdb's table, derived via immunoSEQ multiplex PCR, lists solely in-frame clones and lacks some. The data show roughly 100,000 clones, 70% to 90% seen once. This CDR3 region has 13 residues. Germline CDR1 GTSNPN, CDR2 SVGIG (reference sequence). Trimming took off 7 bases at V and 4 bases at J, with 16 bases between the two ends. While the first cohort had fewer than 850 subjects, the donors belonged to the separate validation cohort of over a hundred subjects. Overall study results and limits: The study designated fewer than 200 TCR beta chains cytomegalovirus-associated. According to a subsequent analysis, TCR clusters from the first cohort were inclined to appear together in the 120 validation repertoires.

The receptor comes from a young woman in good health and CMV-seropositive. The V gene is TRBV30, the J gene TRBJ1-1; unclear D gene. Sequencing was carried out using PBMCs. CDR3 nucleotides: TGTGCCTTCAGTGGACTGGTGGTCACTGAAGCTTTCTTT. Its protein product is CAFSGLVVTEAFF.